The next 29 T cell receptor beta chains were all read from a single sample in a study of read filtering for tumor transcriptome and immune sequencing. From approximately 430 ng of RNA, a library with molecular barcoded alpha/delta and beta/gamma adaptors was made. TCRdb fed the reads into MiXCR, producing one record per CDR3 protein. The data hold about 9,100 distinct CDR3 sequences, with more than 15% observed a single time. The sample taken for sequencing was a population of CD138-negative cells sorted from bone marrow. These receptors all stem from a donor at least 40 years old with multiple myeloma.

This clonotype appeared many times. This chain connects TRBV20-1 to TRBJ1-1; D is possibly TRBD1 (5 bases). The germline CDR1 and CDR2 sequences are DFQATT and SNEGSKA (reference sequence). V shed 6 bases and J shed 7 bases, with 18 bases lying between them. CDR3 size: 13 residues. For the CDR3, the DNA is TGCAGTGCAGTAGACAGCGGGGGGGGTGAAGCTTTCTTT. This encodes CSAVDSGGGEAFF.

In this sample, this clonotype turned up many times. The chain couples TRBV6-1 to TRBJ1-2, with a tentative D call TRBD1 (6 bases). The CDR3 is 18 amino acids. Germline CDR1 MNHNS, CDR2 SASEGT. V lost 6 bases, J lost 2 bases, and 25 bases lay in between. CDR3 nucleotides: TGTGCCAGCAGAGTGTTTTCTTGGGGGCCCGAGAGAAACTATGGCTACACCTTC. It yields the protein CASRVFSWGPERNYGYTF.

Many counts were recorded for this clonotype. This chain connects TRBV6-5 to TRBJ1-5, with D maybe TRBD1 (5 bases). Germline values: CDR1 MNHEY, CDR2 SVGAGI. V was clipped by 2 bases and J by 3 bases, with 11 bases between them. CDR3 size: 15 residues. CDR3 sequence reads: CASSYNGANNQPQHF. Written as DNA, the CDR3 is TGTGCCAGCAGTTACAATGGGGCTAACAATCAGCCCCAGCATTTT.

By sample share, this clonotype is medium-sized. This chain links TRBV4-1 with TRBJ2-7, with D tentatively TRBD1 (5 bases). Germline V CDR1 and CDR2: MGHRA, YSYEKL. This CDR3 spans 15 amino acids. Trimming cost V 0 bases and J 0 bases, with 9 bases left between them. The CDR3 sequence is CASSQERQSSYEQYF. The CDR3 bases are TGCGCCAGCAGCCAAGAACGACAGAGCTCCTACGAGCAGTACTTC.

This clonotype occurred many times. The CDR3 region is CATTGDPGELFF. The DNA of the CDR3 is TGTGCCACCACGGGGGACCCCGGGGAGCTGTTTTTT. V and J are TRBV19 and TRBJ2-2, with a tentative D call TRBD2 (6 bases). Germline V CDR1 and CDR2: LNHDA, SQIVND (reference sequence). Trimming shortened V by 10 bases and J by 6 bases, and 12 bases separated the two germline ends. This CDR3 contains 12 residues. Full variable domain (rest looked up from reference TRBV19 and TRBJ2-2): DGGITQSPKYLFRKEGQNVTLSCEQNLNHDAMYWYRQDPGQGLRLIYYSQIVNDFQKGDIAEGYSVSREKKESFPLTVTSAQKNPTAFYLCATTGDPGELFFGEGSRLTVL.

CDR3 in DNA: TGTGCCAGTAGTATAGTTCGAGGGAGGTCCTACAATGAGCAGTTCTTC. Amino acid sequence: CASSIVRGRSYNEQFF. This chain joins TRBV19 and TRBJ2-1; tentative D call: TRBD2 (6 bases). Trimming took 1 base from V and 1 from J, leaving 11 bases between them. CDR1 and CDR2 (germline): LNHDA, SQIVND (reference sequence). This CDR3 contains 16 residues.

A remark on this clonotype: The junction and the germline gene differ at one end; a read error may be behind it. The V call is TRBV20-1, the J call TRBJ2-1; 7 bases are shared with TRBD1. Germline CDR1 reads DFQATT; CDR2 reads SNEGSKA (reference sequence). This CDR3 region has 13 residues. CDR3 sequence reads: CSASRTGYNEQFF. The DNA of the CDR3 is TGCAGTGCTAGCCGGACAGGTTACAATGAGCAGTTTTTC.

Many counts were recorded for this clonotype. The CDR3 DNA is TGTGCCAGCAGTGAAAGCATGGGTCTTTCCCAGTTCTTC. Translating gives CASSESMGLSQFF. The chain recombines TRBV6-4 with TRBJ2-1; D not certain. Trimming pared 3 bases from V and 13 bases from J, leaving 16 bases between. The CDR3 runs 13 residues. CDR1 and CDR2 from the germline V gene are MRHNA and SNTAGT.

In its sample, this clonotype was seen many times. The chain couples TRBV19 to TRBJ1-5; no reliable D call. The CDR3 totals 15 residues. V shed 3 bases and J shed 1 base, with 10 bases lying between them. Per the germline V gene, CDR1 is LNHDA and CDR2 is SQIVND (reference sequence). The CDR3 DNA follows: TGTGCCAGTAGTATCCGGGCTTGGAGCAATCAGCCCCAGCATTTT. Its translation: CASSIRAWSNQPQHF.

By its share, this clonotype is hyperexpanded. V is TRBV6-6 and J is TRBJ2-1; possible D gene TRBD1, 5 bases. V lost 3 bases to trimming and J lost 8 bases, with 11 bases between them. Per the germline V gene, CDR1 is MNHNY and CDR2 is SVGAGI (reference sequence). The CDR3 runs 13 residues. Here the CDR3 DNA reads TGTGCCAGCAGTTATAGTGGGGCCGATGAGCAGTTCTTC. Amino acid sequence: CASSYSGADEQFF.

By share, this clonotype ranks as medium-sized. This sequence joins TRBV29-1 and TRBJ1-1, with 7 nucleotides matching TRBD1. J lost 4 bases, V lost 3 bases, and 8 bases had no gene match. CDR1 and CDR2 (germline): SQVTM, ANQGSEA. There are 14 residues in the CDR3. CDR3 DNA: TGCAGCGTTGAGGGGCTCAGGGGGACCACTGAAGCTTTCTTT. Amino acids: CSVEGLRGTTEAFF.

Concerning this clonotype itself: This sequence is one base from a far larger clone and is likely a read error. This chain links TRBV5-5 with TRBJ1-1; the D is unclear. The CDR3 runs 15 residues. V lost 2 bases and J lost 4, with 15 bases in between. Per the germline V gene, CDR1 is SGHKS and CDR2 is YYEKEE (reference sequence). CDR3 amino acids: CASSFLGWQVTEAFF. CDR3 coding DNA: TGTGCCAGCAGCTTCCTCGGGTGGCAAGTCACTGAAGCTTTCTTT.

This clonotype showed up many times. The chain joins TRBV7-2 to TRBJ2-3, with D possibly matching TRBD2 (6 bases). The germline gives CDR1 SGHTA, CDR2 FQGNSA. Trimming shortened V by 2 bases and J by 4 bases, and 7 bases separated the two germline ends. The CDR3 is 13 residues long. The CDR3 spells CASSLPGADTQYF. CDR3 nucleotide sequence: TGTGCCAGCAGCTTACCGGGGGCAGATACGCAGTATTTT.

By its share, this clonotype is medium-sized. The V gene is TRBV2, the J gene TRBJ2-1; D gene uncertain. CDR3 size: 13 residues. The V gene's germline CDR1 is SNHLY and CDR2 FYNNEI. Trimming shortened V by 1 base and J by 10 bases, and 11 bases separated the two germline ends. CDR3 residues: CASSEEGWGEQFF. The CDR3, as DNA: TGTGCCAGCAGTGAAGAAGGGTGGGGAGAGCAGTTCTTC.

Relative to its sample, this clonotype is medium-sized. The rearrangement links TRBV25-1 to TRBJ2-1; possibly TRBD1 for D (5 bases). Trimming removed 2 bases at V and 6 bases at J, with 5 bases between. The CDR3 sequence is 12 residues long. Germline CDR1 is MGHDK and CDR2 is SYGVNS. CDR3 DNA: TGTGCCAGCAGTGAAACAGGCAATGAGCAGTTCTTC. Protein: CASSETGNEQFF.

This clonotype has a count of ten or more. This CDR3 is CASSYNQPGTVEAFF. The CDR3 DNA reads as TGTGCCAGCAGCTATAACCAGCCGGGGACAGTTGAAGCTTTCTTT. The chain joins TRBV7-2 to TRBJ1-1; 7 nucleotides line up with TRBD1. V gave up 4 bases and J gave up 7 bases; unmatched junction bases: 12. Germline lookup yields CDR1 SGHTA and CDR2 FQGNSA. The CDR3 has 15 amino acids.

This clonotype has at least ten counts. The rearrangement joins TRBV12-3 or TRBV12-4 to TRBJ2-1; D uncertain. The V end lost 3 bases, the J end lost 7 bases, and 16 bases lay between the germline ends. This CDR3 is built from 15 residues. DNA of the CDR3: TGTGCCAGCAGTTTGGAGTCACTCTTCGGGAATGAGCAGTTCTTC. Protein: CASSLESLFGNEQFF.

In its sample, this clonotype was seen a few times. This likely traces to a read error, being one base from a far larger clone. This chain connects TRBV28 to TRBJ1-6; TRBD1 is a possible D gene (5 bases). CDR1 is MDHEN, CDR2 SYDVKM, per germline. This CDR3 region has 15 residues. The chain's CDR3 is CASSLTLKGNTEALF. CDR3 sequence (DNA): TGTGCCAGCAGTTTAACGTTAAAGGGGAACACTGAAGCTCTCTTT.

On this clonotype itself: This probably arose from a read error, given a far larger clone one base away. The chain joins TRBV11-3 to TRBJ2-1, with D unclear. The CDR3 extends over 12 amino acids. The germline CDR1 and CDR2 sequences are SGHNT and YENEEA. The CDR3 loop is CASSLAYNEQSF. DNA for the CDR3: TGTGCCAGCAGCTTAGCCTACAATGAGCAGTCCTTC. Full variable domain (remainder filled in from reference TRBV11-3 and TRBJ2-1): EAGVVQSPRYKIIEKKQPVAFWCNPISGHNTLYWYLQNLGQGPELLIRYENEEAVDDSQLPKDRFSAERLKGVDSTLKIQPAELGDSAVYLCASSLAYNEQSFGPGTRLTVL.

This clonotype showed up many times. The V call is TRBV5-1, the J call TRBJ1-1; no definite D call. CDR1 and CDR2 from the germline V gene are SGHRS and YFSETQ. V was clipped by 4 bases and J by 4 bases, with 14 bases between them. This CDR3 is 14 amino acids long. The CDR3 sequence: CASSAEEGSTEAFF. Here the CDR3 DNA reads TGCGCCAGCAGCGCCGAGGAAGGGAGCACTGAAGCTTTCTTT.

By frequency in the sample, this clonotype is medium-sized. The V gene is TRBV20-1, the J gene TRBJ1-2; D is ambiguous. The CDR3 runs to 11 residues. Germline V lookup: CDR1 DFQATT, CDR2 SNEGSKA (reference sequence). Deletions cut 3 bases from V and 4 bases from J, with 6 bases between. Here the CDR3 DNA reads TGCAGTGCTAGGGAGACCTATGGCTACACCTTC. Protein product: CSARETYGYTF.

This clonotype is deemed medium-sized. The chain combines TRBV29-1 with TRBJ2-7; no definite D call. The CDR3 contains 11 residues. V was shortened by 6 bases and J by 0 bases, with 6 bases between the two germline ends. Germline V lookup: CDR1 SQVTM, CDR2 ANQGSEA. The CDR3 sequence: CSVRPSYEQYF. The CDR3 DNA reads as TGCAGCGTAAGGCCCTCCTACGAGCAGTACTTC.

This clonotype is categorized as medium-sized. The chain is built from TRBV5-1 and TRBJ2-1; 10 bases fit TRBD2. Germline V gives CDR1 SGHRS, CDR2 YFSETQ. Trimming removed 4 bases from V and 5 bases from J; junction bases left unmatched: 6. This CDR3 region has 15 residues. CDR3 amino acids: CASSPVAGGDNEQFF. In nucleotides, the CDR3 is TGCGCCAGCAGCCCTGTAGCGGGGGGCGACAATGAGCAGTTCTTC.

Comments on this clonotype: A far larger clone is just one base off, so this is likely a read error. The V gene is TRBV3-2, the J gene TRBJ2-3; TRBD2 is the table's D call and was not checked against the DNA. TRBV3-2 is noted as a pseudogene. The CDR3 is 14 amino acids. The CDR3: CARSNGPGTDTQYF. For the CDR3, the DNA is TGTGCCAGGTCAAACGGGCCGGGCACAGATACGCAGTATTTT.

This clonotype was detected only a few times. A read error may be the cause here, since a much bigger clone is one base away. The chain has TRBV29-1 and TRBJ1-2; D ambiguous. Germline V gives CDR1 SQVTM, CDR2 ANQGSEA. CDR3 size: 12 residues. The V and J ends lost 1 base and 9 bases respectively, with 12 bases between them. CDR3 sequence reads: CSVEVPTRRYTF. The CDR3 DNA is TGCAGCGTTGAAGTCCCTACGCGGCGCTACACCTTC.

This clonotype occurred many times. V usage is TRBV21-1 and J usage is TRBJ1-5. TRBV21-1 is labeled a pseudogene. This CDR3 is built from 14 residues. This chain's CDR3 is CASNFANPNQPQHF. For the CDR3, the DNA is TGTGCCAGCAATTTCGCCAACCCAAATCAGCCCCAGCATTTT.

This clonotype was counted only a few times. A read error may be the cause here, since a much bigger clone is one base away. V usage is TRBV4-3 and J usage is TRBJ2-3; D is perhaps TRBD1 (6 bases). In germline, CDR1 is LGHNA, CDR2 YSLEER. The CDR3 covers 12 residues. The CDR3 protein is CAGRGRKDTQYF. DNA of the CDR3: TGCGCCGGCAGGGGAAGGAAAGATACGCAGTATTTT.

This clonotype has ten or more counts. This chain links TRBV7-4 with TRBJ1-2, with D perhaps matching TRBD1 (5 bases). Germline V gives CDR1 SGHVT, CDR2 SQSDAQ. V lost 7 bases to trimming and J lost 7 bases, with 19 bases between them. The CDR3 contains 14 residues. Here the CDR3 reads CASTPAGGKAGYTF. CDR3 nucleotides: TGTGCCAGCACCCCCGCCGGGGGGAAAGCTGGCTACACCTTC.

The sample holds many counts of this clonotype. V gene TRBV4-3 combines with J gene TRBJ2-2; 7 bases align to TRBD1. Germline values: CDR1 LGHNA, CDR2 YSLEER. There are 13 residues in the CDR3. The V gene end was trimmed by 3 bases and the J gene end by 6 bases; junction bases not matched to a gene: 1. CDR3 nucleotides: TGCGCCAGCAGCCACGACAGGGCCGGGGAGCTGTTTTTT. It codes for CASSHDRAGELFF.